In its sample, the clone carrying this TCR beta chain was seen a few times. Antigen specificity is unknown. PCR employed 60 Vbeta and 13 Jbeta primers. Method: immunoSEQ multiplex PCR; TCRdb's copy keeps in-frame clones and lacks some. The repertoire holds over 150,000 clones, with 77% as singletons. The sample belongs to a study of cytomegalovirus exposure and HLA in healthy donors. Overall study results and limits: According to an earlier analysis, most TCR beta V segments yielded productive rearrangements about 90% or about 30% of the time. Rarity held for most TCR sequences, but there were some public TCRs that occurred in many donors. In a later analysis, specific HLA alleles were associated with 15,000 to 20,000 TCR beta sequences at a 0.05 false discovery rate.

Germline CDR1 is MNHEY and CDR2 is SMNVEV (reference sequence). The CDR3 sequence is 19 residues long. V gave up 0 bases and J gave up 5 bases, with 22 bases separating them. Sample: PBMCs. The rearrangement joins TRBV27 to TRBJ2-2; tentative D call: TRBD1 (6 bases). The clonotype originates from a woman aged 30 to 39 in good health and CMV-seropositive. The CDR3: CASSLSLPSGQYITGELFF. CDR3 DNA sequence: TGTGCCAGCAGTTTATCACTCCCATCCGGACAGTACATAACCGGGGAGCTGTTTTTT.